This T cell receptor beta chain was profiled in a study of blood T cell repertoires in COVID-19. The overall study: The United States, Italy and Spain supplied acute and convalescent COVID-19 samples. Nucleic acid was either cDNA or gDNA, and it came from T cells, B-cell-depleted T cells, or PBMCs.

The V and J ends lost 5 bases and 3 bases respectively, with 13 bases between them. Germline V gives CDR1 SGHTS, CDR2 YDEGEE. The CDR3 covers 14 residues. In the authors' methods: Amplification of reference gene primers was used by the study to estimate nucleated cell counts. Assay: immunoSEQ multiplex PCR; the TCRdb copy retains only in-frame clones and omits some. V, J and clone size are taken as reported in that table, and D and trimming were inferred from the DNA itself. The sample includes more than 400,000 clones, approximately 83% of them seen just once. Sequencing was performed on peripheral blood. The rearrangement links TRBV5-8 to TRBJ2-3; D possibly corresponds to TRBD1 (6 bases). The origin of this receptor is a human donor in a cohort sampled during active COVID-19. CDR3 sequence reads: CASSLDRSTDTQYF. The DNA for the CDR3 is TGTGCCAGCAGTCTCGACAGGAGTACAGATACGCAGTATTTT. The full variable domain, its missing parts supplied by reference TRBV5-8 and TRBJ2-3, is EAGVTQSPTHLIKTRGQQATLRCSPISGHTSVYWYQQALGLGLQFLLWYDEGEERNRGNFPPRFSGRQFPNYSSELNVNALELEDSALYLCASSLDRSTDTQYFGPGTRLTVL.